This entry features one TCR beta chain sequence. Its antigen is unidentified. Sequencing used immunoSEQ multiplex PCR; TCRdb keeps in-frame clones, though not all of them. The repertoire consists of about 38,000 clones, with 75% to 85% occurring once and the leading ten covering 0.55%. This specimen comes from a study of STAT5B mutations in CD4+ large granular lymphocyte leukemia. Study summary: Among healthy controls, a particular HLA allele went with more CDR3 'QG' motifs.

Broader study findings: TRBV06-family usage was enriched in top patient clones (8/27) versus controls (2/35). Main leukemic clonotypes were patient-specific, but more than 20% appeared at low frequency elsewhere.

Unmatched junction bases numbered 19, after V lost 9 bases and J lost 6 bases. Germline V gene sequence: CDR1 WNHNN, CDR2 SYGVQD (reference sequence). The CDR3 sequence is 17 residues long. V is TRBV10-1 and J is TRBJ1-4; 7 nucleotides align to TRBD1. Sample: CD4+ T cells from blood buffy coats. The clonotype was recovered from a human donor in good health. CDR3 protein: CASGVFGQEGRDEKLFF. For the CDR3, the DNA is TGCGCCAGTGGTGTTTTTGGACAGGAGGGAAGGGATGAAAAACTGTTTTTT.